The 18 T cell receptor beta chains below all came from one sample that was sequenced in a study of read filtering for tumor transcriptome and immune sequencing. The library was built from 400 ng RNA with molecular barcoded adaptors for alpha/delta and beta/gamma chains. TCRdb re-called the reads with MiXCR, one entry per CDR3 protein. The table records 20,000 to 25,000 distinct CDR3 sequences, 20% to 25% of them present only once. Sample: a population of CD138-negative cells sorted from bone marrow. The receptors stem from a donor aged 40 or over with multiple myeloma.

This clonotype was found many times. This rearrangement joins TRBV5-5 to TRBJ2-1; 12 bases align to TRBD2. Germline values: CDR1 SGHKS, CDR2 YYEKEE (reference sequence). J lost 6 bases, V lost 3 bases, and 4 bases had no gene match. The CDR3 totals 15 residues. CDR3 amino acids: CASSSRTSGANEQFF. CDR3 nucleotides: TGTGCCAGCAGCTCCCGGACTAGCGGGGCCAATGAGCAGTTCTTC.

To note about this clonotype: A clone one base away is much larger, so this may be a read error. No conserved phenylalanine or tryptophan is present at the end of the CDR3, so a read error is the likely explanation. The V and J genes are TRBV2 and TRBJ2-2, with 7 nucleotides matching TRBD1. Germline CDR1 SNHLY, CDR2 FYNNEI. CDR3 length: 15 residues. Trimming cost V 4 bases and J 3 bases; bases outside gene matches: 5. CDR3 region: CASSGRQGYTGELFI. Written as DNA, the CDR3 is TGTGCCAGCAGTGGACGACAGGGTTACACCGGGGAGCTGTTTATT.

The count of this clonotype is one. The rearrangement links TRBV20-1 to TRBJ2-1, with 13 bases that match TRBD2. This CDR3 spans 15 amino acids. Germline lookup yields CDR1 DFQATT and CDR2 SNEGSKA (reference sequence). With V trimmed by 3 bases and J by 4 bases, 3 bases remained unmatched. CDR3 sequence reads: CSASRTSGRYNEQFF. In nucleotides, the CDR3 is TGCAGTGCTAGCCGGACTAGCGGGAGATACAATGAGCAGTTCTTC.

Worth noting for this clonotype: With a much larger clone just one base away, this may be a read error. The V call is TRBV9, the J call TRBJ2-7; 7 nucleotides align to TRBD1. This CDR3 region has 14 residues. CDR1 SGDLS and CDR2 YYNGEE come from the germline V gene. CDR3 sequence: CSSSPLTGSYEQYF. CDR3 DNA: TGTTCCAGCAGCCCATTGACAGGGTCCTACGAGCAGTACTTC.

This clonotype was found many times. The gene calls are TRBV14 and TRBJ1-4; D might be TRBD1 (6 bases). The CDR3 sequence is 14 residues long. CDR1 and CDR2 (germline): SGHDN, FVKESK. Trimming took off 0 bases at V and 7 bases at J, with 9 bases between the two ends. CDR3 protein: CASSQEGGGEKLFF. The DNA for the CDR3 is TGTGCCAGCAGCCAAGAAGGGGGTGGTGAAAAACTGTTTTTT.

Ten or more counts support this clonotype. V gene TRBV29-1 combines with J gene TRBJ2-1; 7 nucleotides line up with TRBD2. This CDR3 has 13 amino acids. Trimming at V came to 7 bases and at J to 0 bases, leaving 3 bases not matched to a gene. The germline V gene has CDR1 SQVTM and CDR2 ANQGSEA. CDR3 loop: CSAGLGSYNEQFF. CDR3 DNA: TGCAGCGCTGGACTAGGCTCCTACAATGAGCAGTTCTTC.

This clonotype came up many times. The J gene is TRBJ2-7, the V gene TRBV7-8; D is unresolved. Trimming left V 3 bases short and J 3 bases short, with 6 bases between. The germline gives CDR1 SGHVS, CDR2 FQNEAQ. The CDR3 extends over 12 amino acids. In DNA, the CDR3 is TGTGCCAGCAGCTTGGCCCTCTACGAGCAGTACTTC. Translated: CASSLALYEQYF.

CDR3 sequence reads: CASSLKSSGSADTQYF. CDR3 nucleotide sequence: TGTGCCAGCAGCTTGAAGTCTAGCGGTAGCGCAGATACGCAGTATTTT. The chain uses TRBV5-4 and TRBJ2-3, with TRBD2 matching 7 bases. Germline V CDR1 and CDR2: SGHNT, YYREEE (reference sequence). After removal of 1 base from V and 4 bases from J, the junction contained 9 bases not matched to a gene. The CDR3 totals 16 residues.

This clonotype turned up a few times. A much larger clone differs by one base, so this may be a read error. No conserved phenylalanine or tryptophan is present at the end of the CDR3, so a read error is the likely explanation. This rearrangement joins TRBV6-2 or TRBV6-3 to TRBJ2-2; D gene ambiguous. V was pared by 4 bases and J by 0 bases, with 6 bases between. The CDR3 spans 14 residues. In germline, CDR1 is MNHEY, CDR2 SVGEGT. The CDR3 nucleotides are TGTGCCAGCAGTTTACTTTCGAACACCGGGGAGCTGTTTCTT. This encodes CASSLLSNTGELFL.

This clonotype was found many times. The rearrangement links TRBV6-6 to TRBJ2-1; 9 bases match TRBD2. CDR3 length: 15 amino acids. In germline, CDR1 is MNHNY, CDR2 SVGAGI (reference sequence). Germline trimming cut 2 bases from V and 4 bases from J; bases unmatched to any gene: 3. The CDR3 nucleotides are TGTGCCAGCAGTTACGGGCGGGAGGGTTACAATGAGCAGTTCTTC. Its protein is CASSYGREGYNEQFF.

This clonotype is labeled medium-sized. The chain has TRBV19 and TRBJ2-1; D might be TRBD1 (6 bases). CDR3 length: 16 amino acids. Germline V gene lookup returns CDR1 LNHDA and CDR2 SQIVND (reference sequence). The ends were cut back, 2 bases at V and 3 bases at J, with 14 bases in the middle. In nucleotides, the CDR3 is TGTGCCAGTAGTATACAACAGGGTACCGGCTACAATGAGCAGTTCTTC. Protein sequence: CASSIQQGTGYNEQFF.

In its sample, this clonotype was seen many times. This sequence joins TRBV10-2 and TRBJ2-2; a weak D match, TRBD2 (5 bases). With 2 bases removed from V and 2 bases from J, the gap between germline ends came to 6 bases. CDR3 length equals 14 residues. CDR1 WSHSY and CDR2 SAAADI come from the germline V gene. In nucleotides, the CDR3 is TGCGCCAGCAGTGAGACTAGAAACACCGGGGAGCTGTTTTTT. Amino acids: CASSETRNTGELFF.

By its share, this clonotype is medium-sized. The genes are TRBV5-4 and TRBJ2-7; TRBD2 agrees at 10 bases. J lost 6 bases, V lost 1 base, and 7 bases had no gene match. The CDR3 is 15 residues long. Per the germline V gene, CDR1 is SGHNT and CDR2 is YYREEE (reference sequence). CDR3 nucleotide sequence: TGTGCCAGCAGCTTGAGGCTAGCGGGAGATCGCGAGCAGTACTTC. This encodes CASSLRLAGDREQYF. The full variable domain, with the rest looked up from reference TRBV5-4 and TRBJ2-7, is ETGVTQSPTHLIKTRGQQVTLRCSSQSGHNTVSWYQQALGQGPQFIFQYYREEENGRGNFPPRFSGLQFPNYSSELNVNALELDDSALYLCASSLRLAGDREQYFGPGTRLTVT.

This clonotype was seen at least ten times. V is TRBV28 and J is TRBJ2-4, with a possible D match to TRBD1 (5 bases). V was pared by 2 bases and J by 2 bases, with 16 bases between. From germline, CDR1 is MDHEN and CDR2 SYDVKM. The CDR3 loop spans 17 amino acids. The CDR3 spells CASSLPDSISTKNIQYF. The CDR3 DNA sequence: TGTGCCAGCAGTTTACCCGACAGCATATCAACCAAAAACATTCAGTACTTC.

This clonotype was observed many times. The rearrangement links TRBV5-1 to TRBJ2-3, with D possibly being TRBD1 or TRBD2 (6 bases each). This CDR3 is 15 amino acids long. Trimming stripped 4 bases from V and 5 bases from J, with 17 bases between. Germline V gene data show CDR1 as SGHRS and CDR2 as YFSETQ. CDR3 sequence reads: CASSTGRTALDTQYF. The CDR3 bases are TGCGCCAGCAGCACGGGGAGGACAGCTTTAGATACGCAGTATTTT.

About this clonotype: Just one base apart from a much larger clone, this may be a read error. This chain joins TRBV6-1 and TRBJ2-6, with D perhaps TRBD1 (5 bases). This CDR3 spans 15 amino acids. Per the germline V gene, CDR1 is MNHNS and CDR2 is SASEGT. V lost 5 bases and J lost 4, with 12 bases in between. CDR3 coding DNA: TGTGCCAGCAGTCCCGACAGATCCGGGGCCAACGTCCTGACTTTC. Residues: CASSPDRSGANVLTF.

The chain has TRBV4-1 and TRBJ2-2; TRBD2 matches 7 bases. The CDR3 extends over 17 amino acids. V shed 0 bases and J 7 bases; nucleotides not matched to a gene: 11. Germline V gene sequence: CDR1 MGHRA, CDR2 YSYEKL. The CDR3: CASSQDPTAGAVGELFF. CDR3 in DNA: TGCGCCAGCAGCCAAGATCCCACTGCGGGAGCGGTCGGGGAGCTGTTTTTT.

Concerning this clonotype: An end of the junction differs from the germline gene, which may be a read error. The V gene is TRBV29-1, the J gene TRBJ2-1; D not certain. This CDR3 spans 17 amino acids. Germline V gene data show CDR1 as SQVTM and CDR2 as ANQGSEA. The CDR3 region has the DNA TGCGGCGTTGAAGGTAATAGTGGAATGAGCACCTACAATGAGCAGTTCTTC. It is translated as CGVEGNSGMSTYNEQFF.